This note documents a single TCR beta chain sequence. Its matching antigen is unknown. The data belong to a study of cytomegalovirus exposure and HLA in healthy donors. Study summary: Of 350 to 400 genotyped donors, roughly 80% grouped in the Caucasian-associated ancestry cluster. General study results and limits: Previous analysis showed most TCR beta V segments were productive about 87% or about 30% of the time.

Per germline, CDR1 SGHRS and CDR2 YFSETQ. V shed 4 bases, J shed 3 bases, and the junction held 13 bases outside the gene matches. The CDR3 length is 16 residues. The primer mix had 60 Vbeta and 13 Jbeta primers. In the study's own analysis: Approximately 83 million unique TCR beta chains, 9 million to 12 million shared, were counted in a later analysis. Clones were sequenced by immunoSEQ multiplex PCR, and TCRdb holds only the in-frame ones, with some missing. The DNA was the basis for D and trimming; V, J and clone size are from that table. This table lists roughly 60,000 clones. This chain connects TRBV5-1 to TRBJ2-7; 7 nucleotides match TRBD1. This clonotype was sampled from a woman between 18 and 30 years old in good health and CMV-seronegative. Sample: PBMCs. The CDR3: CASSRGILTGIYEQYF. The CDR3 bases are TGCGCCAGCAGCCGTGGGATATTGACAGGGATCTACGAGCAGTACTTC.